A single sample is the source of the 27 T cell receptor beta chains below, sequenced in a study of blood T cell repertoires in COVID-19. TCRdb's table, derived via immunoSEQ multiplex PCR, lists solely in-frame clones and lacks some. The repertoire has about 40,000 clones, more than 70% of them found once; the top ten carry 12%. Sample: peripheral blood. The origin of the receptors is a man in his 60s with active COVID-19.

The rearrangement links TRBV27 to TRBJ1-6; TRBD1 agrees at 9 bases. Germline V gene sequence: CDR1 MNHEY, CDR2 SMNVEV (reference sequence). CDR3 length: 16 residues. V was clipped by 7 bases and J by 15 bases; unmatched bases: 19. The DNA for the CDR3 is TGTGCCAGCATCGAAAATATAGGACAGGGGAGTAAGCACCTCCACTTT. Its protein is CASIENIGQGSKHLHF.

The gene calls are TRBV5-1 and TRBJ2-5; weak D call: TRBD2 (5 bases). V dropped 7 bases and J dropped 1 base, with 11 bases sitting between them. The CDR3 spans 13 residues. The germline CDR1 and CDR2 sequences are SGHRS and YFSETQ. The CDR3 protein is CASSGSPQETQYF. DNA of the CDR3: TGCGCCAGCTCGGGGTCTCCCCAAGAGACCCAGTACTTC.

This chain links TRBV4-1 with TRBJ2-7, with 9 positions matching TRBD2. CDR3 length: 15 residues. V lost 1 base and J lost 1; bases outside the gene matches: 2. The germline V gene encodes CDR1 MGHRA and CDR2 YSYEKL. CDR3 sequence (DNA): TGCGCCAGCAGCCAAGGACTAGCGGCATCCTACGAGCAGTACTTC. This gives the protein CASSQGLAASYEQYF.

In DNA form, the CDR3 reads TGTGCTAGTGGTTTGGTACAGGGGACTTACAATGAGCAGTTCTTC. This translates into CASGLVQGTYNEQFF. This sequence joins TRBV12-5 and TRBJ2-1; D perhaps matches TRBD1 (7 bases). This CDR3 contains 15 residues. The germline gives CDR1 LGHNT, CDR2 FRNRAP. V gave up 0 bases and J gave up 4 bases, with 10 bases separating them.

This chain links TRBV4-1 with TRBJ2-7; the match to TRBD2 covers 8 bases. CDR3 length: 16 residues. Germline lookup yields CDR1 MGHRA and CDR2 YSYEKL. After removal of 1 base from V and 0 bases from J, the junction contained 5 bases not matched to a gene. The CDR3 nucleotides read TGCGCCAGCAGCCAAGGTGGCGGGACTAGCTCCTACGAGCAGTACTTC. Protein product: CASSQGGGTSSYEQYF.

V and J are TRBV19 and TRBJ2-1; the match to TRBD1 covers 7 bases. CDR1 and CDR2 from the germline V gene are LNHDA and SQIVND (reference sequence). With V trimmed by 3 bases and J by 7 bases, 6 bases remained unmatched. The length of the CDR3 is 14 residues. The CDR3 here is CASSIGDRRNEQFF. The CDR3 DNA is TGTGCCAGTAGTATTGGGGACAGAAGGAATGAGCAGTTCTTC.

J is TRBJ1-1 and V is TRBV6-2 or TRBV6-3, with D unresolved. Per germline, CDR1 MNHEY and CDR2 SVGEGT. CDR3 length: 13 residues. The ends were cut back, 3 bases at V and 0 bases at J, with 5 bases in the middle. CDR3: CASSYSLNTEAFF. DNA of the CDR3: TGTGCCAGCAGTTATAGCCTGAACACTGAAGCTTTCTTT.

The table lists this clone with a few counts. The chain combines TRBV5-4 with TRBJ2-3; 7 positions agree with TRBD2. The CDR3 is 15 residues long. The V gene end was trimmed by 0 bases and the J gene end by 2 bases; junction bases not matched to a gene: 3. The germline CDR1 and CDR2 sequences are SGHNT and YYREEE (reference sequence). This CDR3 reads CASSLGLAATDTQYF. CDR3 in DNA: TGTGCCAGCAGCTTGGGGCTAGCGGCCACAGATACGCAGTATTTT.

In its sample, this clone was seen a few times. The chain recombines TRBV9 with TRBJ2-7; 7 bases are shared with TRBD1. V trimming: 4 bases; J trimming: 3 bases; junction bases outside the gene matches: 7. The germline gives CDR1 SGDLS, CDR2 YYNGEE. This CDR3 spans 14 amino acids. The chain's CDR3 is CASSPRDRYYEQYF. Written as DNA, the CDR3 is TGTGCCAGCAGCCCCCGGGACAGATACTACGAGCAGTACTTC.

The rearrangement links TRBV28 to TRBJ1-1, with unresolved D. The V end was cut by 5 bases, the J end by 4 bases, with 5 bases between. Germline V gene sequence: CDR1 MDHEN, CDR2 SYDVKM. The CDR3 has 11 amino acids. The CDR3 sequence is CASSLGTEAFF. The CDR3 nucleotides read TGTGCCAGCAGTCTCGGCACTGAAGCTTTCTTT.

In its sample, this clone was seen a few times. The CDR3 nucleotides read TGTGCCAGCGGTCGTAGCGGATACCTCAATGAGCAGTTCTTC. Translation: CASGRSGYLNEQFF. The J gene is TRBJ2-1, the V gene TRBV2; perhaps TRBD2 as D (6 bases). Germline CDR1 reads SNHLY; CDR2 reads FYNNEI. CDR3 length: 14 amino acids. Deletions cut 8 bases from V and 6 bases from J, with 17 bases between.

The sample holds a few counts of this clone. The rearrangement uses TRBV4-1 and TRBJ2-7, with TRBD1 matching over 11 bases. Germline V lookup: CDR1 MGHRA, CDR2 YSYEKL. V was pared by 4 bases and J by 2 bases, with 10 bases of the junction left unmatched. The CDR3 sequence is 17 residues long. The CDR3 nucleotides read TGCGCCAGCAGCCTCCAAGCACCGGGACAGGGGGCCTACGAGCAGTACTTC. Its protein is CASSLQAPGQGAYEQYF.

This chain connects TRBV9 to TRBJ1-1; D may be TRBD1 (6 bases). V gave up 4 bases and J gave up 0 bases, with 19 bases separating them. The germline gives CDR1 SGDLS, CDR2 YYNGEE. This CDR3 region has 17 residues. For the CDR3, the DNA is TGTGCCAGCAGCCCCCGTGGGGACATTTACATGAACACTGAAGCTTTCTTT. Its translation: CASSPRGDIYMNTEAFF.

This chain uses TRBV19 with TRBJ2-1; TRBD2 aligns across 14 bases. V was clipped by 6 bases and J by 7 bases; unmatched bases: 2. CDR1 is LNHDA, CDR2 SQIVND, per germline (reference sequence). CDR3 length equals 14 residues. The CDR3 nucleotides read TGTGCCAGTAGGAGACTAGCGGGAGGGAATGAGCAGTTCTTC. Encoded protein: CASRRLAGGNEQFF.

The CDR3 here is CASSPPVSQGVDEQYF. CDR3 coding DNA: TGTGCCAGCTCACCACCGGTATCACAGGGTGTGGACGAGCAGTACTTC. The chain uses TRBV18 and TRBJ2-7; the D gene is possibly TRBD1 (6 bases). V was shortened by 0 bases and J by 5 bases, with 17 bases between the two germline ends. Germline V gene data show CDR1 as KGHSH and CDR2 as LQKENI. This CDR3 spans 16 amino acids.

Regarding this clone: One end of the junction is discordant with germline, which a read error may explain. The rearrangement joins TRBV7-2 to TRBJ2-1, with 7 bases aligning to TRBD2. CDR3 size: 17 residues. Germline CDR1 SGHTA, CDR2 FQGNSA. The DNA of the CDR3 is TGTGCCAGCACCTTACGTATCCTAGCGGAGTCCTACAATGAGCAGTTCTTC. Translation gives CASTLRILAESYNEQFF.

The CDR3 nucleotides are TGTGCCAGTAGTGCTAGGGGCGGGACCCACAATGAGCAGTTCTTC. Protein sequence: CASSARGGTHNEQFF. The chain has TRBV19 and TRBJ2-1, with D possibly matching TRBD2 (6 bases). The germline CDR1 and CDR2 sequences are LNHDA and SQIVND (reference sequence). Between the trimmed V and J ends, which lost 5 bases and 5 bases, there was a span of 16 bases. CDR3 length equals 15 residues.

The V gene is TRBV18, the J gene TRBJ2-7; TRBD1 agrees at 10 bases. The CDR3 runs to 14 residues. After removal of 4 bases from V and 9 bases from J, the junction contained 9 bases not matched to a gene. CDR1 KGHSH and CDR2 LQKENI come from the germline V gene. In DNA form, the CDR3 reads TGTGCCAGCTCACTGGGACAGGGGCTGTTGGTGCAGTACTTC. Its protein product is CASSLGQGLLVQYF.

The CDR3 sequence: CASSFGQTLMNTEAFF. Here the CDR3 DNA reads TGTGCCAGCAGCTTCGGACAGACCCTGATGAACACTGAAGCTTTCTTT. V gene TRBV11-2 combines with J gene TRBJ1-1, with a tentative D call TRBD1 (6 bases). Germline CDR1 and CDR2: SGHAT and FQNNGV. The V end was cut by 3 bases, the J end by 0 bases, with 14 bases between. The length of the CDR3 is 16 residues.

This clone was recorded only once. This chain connects TRBV10-3 to TRBJ2-1; D is possibly TRBD2 (7 bases). Germline V gene sequence: CDR1 ENHRY, CDR2 SYGVKD. This CDR3 has 15 amino acids. The V end was cut by 6 bases, the J end by 0 bases, with 12 bases between. Here the CDR3 reads CAIRGGGSSYNEQFF. The CDR3 DNA reads as TGTGCCATCAGGGGGGGCGGGAGCTCCTACAATGAGCAGTTCTTC.

V and J are TRBV10-2 and TRBJ2-1; TRBD2 might be the D (5 bases). The V gene lost 6 bases and the J gene lost 10 bases, with 13 bases spanning the gap. Germline CDR1 reads WSHSY; CDR2 reads SAAADI. The CDR3 is 12 residues long. As DNA, the CDR3 is TGCGCCAGCAGCAAACTAGATAAGGAGCAGTTCTTC. It codes for CASSKLDKEQFF.

The chain joins TRBV24-1 to TRBJ2-5, with D maybe TRBD2 (6 bases). The CDR3 is 13 amino acids. Trimming left V 11 bases short and J 4 bases short, with 16 bases between. Germline loops: CDR1 KGHDR, CDR2 SFDVKD. In DNA, the CDR3 is TGTGCCAGTAGCTCCGGGAGTGGAGAGACCCAGTACTTC. Amino acids: CASSSGSGETQYF.

V and J are TRBV19 and TRBJ1-2, with TRBD1 matching over 7 bases. The V segment lost 5 bases and the J segment 1 base; nucleotides outside the gene matches: 7. CDR3 length: 15 amino acids. Germline V gene lookup returns CDR1 LNHDA and CDR2 SQIVND (reference sequence). The CDR3: CASSVTGVGNYGYTF. In DNA, the CDR3 is TGTGCCAGTAGTGTCACAGGGGTCGGTAACTATGGCTACACCTTC.

This clone occurred once. This chain uses TRBV28 with TRBJ2-7; 14 bases match TRBD2. After removal of 7 bases from V and 7 bases from J, the junction contained 9 bases not matched to a gene. In germline, CDR1 is MDHEN, CDR2 SYDVKM. This CDR3 is 15 amino acids long. The CDR3, as DNA: TGTGCCAGCAACTCGGCGGGACTAGCGGGAGTTGAGCAGTACTTC. Translation gives CASNSAGLAGVEQYF. Based on the CDR3 plus reference TRBV28 and TRBJ2-7, the full variable domain is DVKVTQSSRYLVKRTGEKVFLECVQDMDHENMFWYRQDPGLGLRLIYFSYDVKMKEKGDIPEGYSVSREKKERFSLILESASTNQTSMYLCASNSAGLAGVEQYFGPGTRLTVT.

V gene TRBV5-6 combines with J gene TRBJ2-2; weak D call: TRBD2 (5 bases). V was clipped by 2 bases and J by 7 bases, with 9 bases between them. Germline CDR1 reads SGHDT; CDR2 reads YYEEEE. There are 13 residues in the CDR3. The CDR3 nucleotides are TGTGCCAGCAGCTTCGTAGGAGGCGGGGAGCTGTTTTTT. This sequence encodes CASSFVGGGELFF.

This clone was counted once. This rearrangement joins TRBV7-6 to TRBJ2-3; weak D call: TRBD2 (6 bases). Per the germline V gene, CDR1 is SGHVS and CDR2 is FNYEAQ. The V and J ends lost 3 bases and 2 bases respectively, with 15 bases between them. CDR3 length equals 16 residues. CDR3 bases: TGTGCCAGCAGCTTCCCACTAGCATCCCCCACAGATACGCAGTATTTT. Translating gives CASSFPLASPTDTQYF. The full variable domain, in which reference TRBV7-6 and TRBJ2-3 provide the parts outside the CDR3, is GAGVSQSPRYKVTKRGQDVALRCDPISGHVSLYWYRQALGQGPEFLTYFNYEAQQDKSGLPNDRFSAERPEGSISTLTIQRTEQRDSAMYRCASSFPLASPTDTQYFGPGTRLTVL.

This clone was observed once. The rearrangement links TRBV2 to TRBJ2-1; 9 nucleotides agree with TRBD2. Germline assignment: CDR1 SNHLY and CDR2 FYNNEI. This CDR3 contains 18 residues. After removal of 3 bases from V and 3 bases from J, the junction contained 12 bases not matched to a gene. CDR3 coding DNA: TGTGCCAGCAGTGAGCTGGTAGCGGGAGATTTCGGCTACAATGAGCAGTTCTTC. Translation: CASSELVAGDFGYNEQFF.